This T cell receptor (beta chain) was identified in a study of T cells in Graves' hyperthyroidism and ophthalmopathy. Study observations and caveats: A model using 13 V-J features told ophthalmopathy apart from stable hyperthyroidism. Ophthalmopathy onset followed model prediction by a median approximately 5.9 months. Blood also carried most thyroid clonotypes expanded above 0.001.

This clonotype was counted many times. The antigen is unknown. Among the patients, aged 18 to 65, hyperthyroidism was newly diagnosed and had lasted under 2 months. From RNA transcripts, TCR beta CDR3 regions were amplified. Initially, a first-round RT-PCR of the TCR CDR3 employed the HTBI primer set. TCRdb ran MiXCR on the multiplex PCR reads and lists one entry per CDR3 protein. This table holds around 380,000 distinct CDR3 sequences, roughly 14% found once. The sample was blood. This TCR came from a man younger than 40 with Graves' hyperthyroidism that later progressed to Graves' ophthalmopathy.

The CDR3 region is CASSEPLTSPSTDTQYF. The DNA for the CDR3 is TGTGCCAGCAGTGAACCTTTGACTAGCCCTAGCACAGATACGCAGTATTTT. The chain recombines TRBV2 with TRBJ2-3; 7 nucleotides align to TRBD2. CDR3 length: 17 amino acids. The V and J ends lost 2 bases and 0 bases, in that order; junction bases with no gene match: 8. CDR1 is SNHLY and CDR2 is FYNNEI in the germline V gene.